Listed here are 15 T cell receptor beta chains from one sample, sequenced in a study of T cell repertoires in cytomegalovirus infection. In TCRdb, the reads were re-called with MiXCR into one record per CDR3 protein. The sample records roughly 630,000 distinct CDR3 sequences, approximately 24% being singletons. The sample was CD8+ T cells from PBMCs. The receptors stem from a human donor in good health (CMV status not recorded). Some clones in this sample may be carry-over from other donors' samples.

This clonotype was found a few times. The chain is built from TRBV29-1 and TRBJ2-7, with 8 bases lining up with TRBD1. The V segment lost 4 bases and the J segment 5 bases; nucleotides outside the gene matches: 4. There are 12 residues in the CDR3. The germline gives CDR1 SQVTM, CDR2 ANQGSEA. The DNA of the CDR3 is TGCAGCGTTGGACAGGGGATAAACGAGCAGTACGTC. This encodes CSVGQGINEQYV.

The CDR3 region has the DNA TGTGCCAGCATCGCGGACAGTACCAATGAGCAGTTCTTC. Encoded protein: CASIADSTNEQFF. J is TRBJ2-1 and V is TRBV2; perhaps TRBD1 as D (6 bases). From germline, CDR1 is SNHLY and CDR2 FYNNEI. CDR3 size: 13 residues. Trimming left V 7 bases short and J 6 bases short, with 13 bases between.

A single count supports this clonotype. The chain links TRBV4-1 to TRBJ2-5; 7 nucleotides align to TRBD1. With V trimmed by 4 bases and J by 2 bases, 16 bases remained unmatched. Germline CDR1 reads MGHRA; CDR2 reads YSYEKL. This CDR3 contains 18 residues. The CDR3 coding sequence is TGCGCCAGCAGCCGACCCCCGGGACAGTGGGGGCTTCAAGAGACCCAGTACTTC. Amino acids: CASSRPPGQWGLQETQYF.

This clonotype was counted only a few times. CDR3 nucleotide sequence: TGTGCCAGCAGCTTAATTCCGGGGGAGACCCAGTACTTC. Translation: CASSLIPGETQYF. The gene calls are TRBV11-2 and TRBJ2-5; TRBD2 might be the D (5 bases). The germline V gene has CDR1 SGHAT and CDR2 FQNNGV. V lost 2 bases, J lost 5 bases, and 9 bases lay in between. The CDR3 covers 13 residues.

The chain is built from TRBV7-9 and TRBJ1-4; 9 bases match TRBD1. The junction had 11 bases not matched to a gene; V was cut back by 5 bases and J by 7 bases. The CDR3 runs to 16 residues. Per the germline V gene, CDR1 is SEHNR and CDR2 is FQNEAQ (reference sequence). CDR3 in DNA: TGTGCCAGCAGCCGTTCAACAGGGGGCGCAGGTGAAAAACTGTTTTTT. Protein product: CASSRSTGGAGEKLFF. The full variable domain, rest sourced from reference TRBV7-9 and TRBJ1-4, is DTGVSQNPRHKITKRGQNVTFRCDPISEHNRLYWYRQTLGQGPEFLTYFQNEAQLEKSRLLSDRFSAERPKGSFSTLEIQRTEQGDSAMYLCASSRSTGGAGEKLFFGSGTQLSVL.

This sequence joins TRBV20-1 and TRBJ2-7; D call uncertain. Germline values: CDR1 DFQATT, CDR2 SNEGSKA (reference sequence). V lost 5 bases, J lost 0 bases, and 17 bases lay in between. There are 15 residues in the CDR3. CDR3: CSARPTPTSSYEQYV. The CDR3, as DNA: TGCAGTGCTCGACCGACGCCAACCTCCTCCTACGAGCAGTACGTC.

This clonotype has just a few counts. The V gene is TRBV20-1, the J gene TRBJ1-2, with TRBD1 matching 9 bases. V shed 5 bases, J shed 1 base, and the junction held 2 bases outside the gene matches. The CDR3 sequence is 13 residues long. Germline CDR1 and CDR2: DFQATT and SNEGSKA (reference sequence). Here the CDR3 reads CSADRGDNYGYTF. As DNA, the CDR3 is TGCAGTGCTGACAGGGGGGATAACTATGGCTACACCTTC.

The chain has TRBV6-5 and TRBJ2-3, with TRBD1 identical over 10 bases. This CDR3 region has 15 residues. J lost 5 bases, V lost 4 bases, and 6 bases had no gene match. The germline CDR1 and CDR2 sequences are MNHEY and SVGAGI. CDR3 residues: CASSSPGQGLDTQYF. The CDR3 region has the DNA TGTGCCAGCAGTTCGCCGGGACAGGGGTTAGATACGCAGTATTTT.

This clonotype was picked up many times. The chain employs TRBV7-2 and TRBJ2-1; D may be TRBD1 or TRBD2 (5 bases each). V lost 6 bases and J lost 14, with 14 bases in between. The CDR3 consists of 11 residues. Germline lookup yields CDR1 SGHTA and CDR2 FQGNSA. The CDR3 loop is CASSPGRREFF. The CDR3 DNA sequence: TGTGCCAGCAGTCCGGGGCGACGGGAGTTCTTC.

CDR3 DNA sequence: TGCAGTGCTAAGGAGCTTTTCTACGAGCAGTACTTC. Translating gives CSAKELFYEQYF. The V gene is TRBV20-1, the J gene TRBJ2-7; D not certain. The germline V gene encodes CDR1 DFQATT and CDR2 SNEGSKA (reference sequence). This CDR3 region has 12 residues. Trimming removed 4 bases from V and 3 bases from J, with 10 bases in between.

This clonotype was seen repeatedly, ten times or more. The gene calls are TRBV7-9 and TRBJ2-1; D gene uncertain. The CDR3 runs to 12 residues. CDR1 and CDR2 (germline): SEHNR, FQNEAQ (reference sequence). Trimming took 2 bases from V and 6 from J, leaving 5 bases between them. CDR3 protein: CASSLSPNEQFF. The CDR3, as DNA: TGTGCCAGCAGCTTAAGTCCCAATGAGCAGTTCTTC.

In its sample, this clonotype was seen many times. CDR3 residues: CASSSVKEEQFF. CDR3 bases: TGTGCCAGCAGCTCCGTTAAGGAAGAGCAGTTCTTC. The chain couples TRBV7-6 to TRBJ2-1; D gene unclear. The V and J ends lost 4 bases and 10 bases respectively, with 11 bases between them. CDR3 length: 12 amino acids. CDR1 SGHVS and CDR2 FNYEAQ come from the germline V gene.

This clonotype was found a few times. The chain combines TRBV19 with TRBJ1-1; D is perhaps TRBD1 (6 bases). CDR1 is LNHDA, CDR2 SQIVND, per germline (reference sequence). V dropped 3 bases and J dropped 1 base, with 21 bases sitting between them. This CDR3 has 18 residues. The CDR3 DNA reads as TGTGCCAGTAGTATCACTTATCCCTTCGACAGGCCGAACACTGAAGCTTTCTTT. Translating gives CASSITYPFDRPNTEAFF.

The V call is TRBV4-3, the J call TRBJ2-1, with D uncertain. Germline values: CDR1 LGHNA, CDR2 YSLEER. The CDR3 has 15 residues. V dropped 0 bases and J dropped 2 bases, with 8 bases sitting between them. The CDR3 DNA reads as TGCGCCAGCAGCCAAGATGTGGGGACCTACAATGAGCAGTTCTTC. Translating it yields CASSQDVGTYNEQFF.

This clonotype was seen only once. The chain carries TRBV7-4 and TRBJ1-4; possibly TRBD1 for D (6 bases). Trimming took off 4 bases at V and 8 bases at J, with 14 bases between the two ends. The CDR3 is made up of 14 amino acids. From germline, CDR1 is SGHVT and CDR2 SQSDAQ. CDR3 in DNA: TGTGCCAGCAGCTCACAGGGCCGTCAGGAAAAACTGTTTTTT. Its translation: CASSSQGRQEKLFF.